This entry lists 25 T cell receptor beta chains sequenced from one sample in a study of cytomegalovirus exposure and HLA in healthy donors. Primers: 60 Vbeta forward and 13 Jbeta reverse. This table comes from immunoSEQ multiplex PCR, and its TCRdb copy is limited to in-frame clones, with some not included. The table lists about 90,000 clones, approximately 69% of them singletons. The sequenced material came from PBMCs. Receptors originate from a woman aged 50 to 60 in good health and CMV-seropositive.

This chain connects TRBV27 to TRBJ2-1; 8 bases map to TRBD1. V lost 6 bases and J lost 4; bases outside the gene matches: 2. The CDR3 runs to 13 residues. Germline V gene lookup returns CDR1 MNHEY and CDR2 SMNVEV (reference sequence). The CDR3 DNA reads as TGTGCCAGCAGGAACAGGGGGTACAATGAGCAGTTCTTC. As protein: CASRNRGYNEQFF.

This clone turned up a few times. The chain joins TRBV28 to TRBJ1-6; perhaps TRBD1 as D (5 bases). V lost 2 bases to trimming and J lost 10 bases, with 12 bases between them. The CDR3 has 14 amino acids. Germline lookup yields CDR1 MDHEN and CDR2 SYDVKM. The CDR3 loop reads CASSLNQGSSPLHF. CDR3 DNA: TGTGCCAGCAGTTTAAATCAGGGATCCTCACCCCTCCACTTT.

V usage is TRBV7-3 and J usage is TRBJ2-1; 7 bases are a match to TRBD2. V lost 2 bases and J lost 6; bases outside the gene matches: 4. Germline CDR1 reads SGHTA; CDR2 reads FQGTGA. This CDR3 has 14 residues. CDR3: CASSLDGGTNEQFF. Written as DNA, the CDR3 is TGTGCCAGCAGCTTAGACGGGGGGACCAATGAGCAGTTCTTC.

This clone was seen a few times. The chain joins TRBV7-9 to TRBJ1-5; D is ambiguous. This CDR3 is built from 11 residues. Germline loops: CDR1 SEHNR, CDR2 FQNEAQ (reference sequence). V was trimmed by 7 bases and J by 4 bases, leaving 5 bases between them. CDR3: CASTPNQPQHF. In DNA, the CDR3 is TGTGCCAGCACCCCGAATCAGCCCCAGCATTTT.

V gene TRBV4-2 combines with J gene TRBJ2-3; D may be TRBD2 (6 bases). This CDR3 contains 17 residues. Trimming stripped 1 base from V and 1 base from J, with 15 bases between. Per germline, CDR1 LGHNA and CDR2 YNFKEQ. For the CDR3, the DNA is TGTGCCAGCAGCCAAGTGGGGTTCGGGGGTGGCACAGATACGCAGTATTTT. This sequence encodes CASSQVGFGGGTDTQYF.

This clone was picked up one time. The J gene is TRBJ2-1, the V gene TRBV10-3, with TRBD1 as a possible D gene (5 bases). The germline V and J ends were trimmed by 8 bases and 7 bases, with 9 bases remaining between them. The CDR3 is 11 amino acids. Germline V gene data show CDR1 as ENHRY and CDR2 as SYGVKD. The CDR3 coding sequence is TGTGCCATCGGGGCAGGGAATGAGCAGTTCTTC. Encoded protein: CAIGAGNEQFF.

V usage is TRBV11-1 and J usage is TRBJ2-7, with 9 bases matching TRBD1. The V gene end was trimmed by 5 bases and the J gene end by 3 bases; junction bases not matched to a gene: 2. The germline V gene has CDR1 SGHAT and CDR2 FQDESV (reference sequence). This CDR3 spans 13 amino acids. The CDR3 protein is CASSMGQGYEQYF. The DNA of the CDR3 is TGTGCCAGCAGCATGGGACAGGGCTACGAGCAGTACTTC. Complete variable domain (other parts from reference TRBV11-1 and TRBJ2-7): EAEVAQSPRYKITEKSQAVAFWCDPISGHATLYWYRQILGQGPELLVQFQDESVVDDSQLPKDRFSAERLKGVDSTLKIQPAELGDSAMYLCASSMGQGYEQYFGPGTRLTVT.

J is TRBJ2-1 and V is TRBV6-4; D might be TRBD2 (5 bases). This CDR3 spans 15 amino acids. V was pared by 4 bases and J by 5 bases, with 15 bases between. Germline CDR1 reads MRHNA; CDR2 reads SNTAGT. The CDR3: CASSGLAWINNEQFF. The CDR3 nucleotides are TGTGCCAGCAGTGGGCTAGCATGGATAAACAATGAGCAGTTCTTC.

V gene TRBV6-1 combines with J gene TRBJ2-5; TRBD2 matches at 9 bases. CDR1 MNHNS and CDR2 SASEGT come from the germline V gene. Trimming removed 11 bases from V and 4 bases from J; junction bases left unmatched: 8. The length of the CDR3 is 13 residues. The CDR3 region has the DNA TGTGCCGGGCGGGGGGGCGCGGTAGAGACCCAGTACTTC. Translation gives CAGRGGAVETQYF.

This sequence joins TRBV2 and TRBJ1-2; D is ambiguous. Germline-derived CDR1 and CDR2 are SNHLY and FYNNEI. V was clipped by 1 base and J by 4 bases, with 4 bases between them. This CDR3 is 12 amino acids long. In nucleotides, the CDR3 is TGTGCCAGCAGTGAAGGCAGCTATGGCTACACCTTC. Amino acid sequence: CASSEGSYGYTF.

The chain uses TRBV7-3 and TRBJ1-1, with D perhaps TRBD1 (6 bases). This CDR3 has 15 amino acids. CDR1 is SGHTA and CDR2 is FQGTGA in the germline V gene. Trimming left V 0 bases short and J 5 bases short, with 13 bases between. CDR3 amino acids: CASSLTTGQGTEAFF. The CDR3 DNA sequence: TGTGCCAGCAGCTTAACTACAGGGCAAGGAACTGAAGCTTTCTTT.

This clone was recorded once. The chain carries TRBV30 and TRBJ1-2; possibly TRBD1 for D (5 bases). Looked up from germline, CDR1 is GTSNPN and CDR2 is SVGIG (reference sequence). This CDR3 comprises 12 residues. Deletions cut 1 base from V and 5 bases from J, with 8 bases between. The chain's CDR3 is CAWSGGGYGYTF. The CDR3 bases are TGTGCCTGGAGTGGGGGGGGGTATGGCTACACCTTC.

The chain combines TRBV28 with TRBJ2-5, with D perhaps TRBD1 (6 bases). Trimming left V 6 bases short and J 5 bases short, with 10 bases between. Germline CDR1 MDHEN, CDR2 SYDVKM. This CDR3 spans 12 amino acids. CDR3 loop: CASSWDTETQYF. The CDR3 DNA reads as TGTGCCAGCAGCTGGGACACTGAGACCCAGTACTTC.

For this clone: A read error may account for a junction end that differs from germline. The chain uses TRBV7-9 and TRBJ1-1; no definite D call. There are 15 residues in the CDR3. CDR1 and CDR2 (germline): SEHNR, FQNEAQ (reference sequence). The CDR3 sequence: CSSSLYGEFNTEAFF. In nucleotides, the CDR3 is TGTTCCAGCAGCTTATATGGGGAGTTCAACACTGAAGCTTTCTTT.

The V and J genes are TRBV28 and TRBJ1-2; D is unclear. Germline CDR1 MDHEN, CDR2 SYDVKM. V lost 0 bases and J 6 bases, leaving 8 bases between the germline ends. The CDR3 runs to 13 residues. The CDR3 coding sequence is TGTGCCAGCAGTTTATGGGGGAGGGATGGCTACACCTTC. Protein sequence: CASSLWGRDGYTF.

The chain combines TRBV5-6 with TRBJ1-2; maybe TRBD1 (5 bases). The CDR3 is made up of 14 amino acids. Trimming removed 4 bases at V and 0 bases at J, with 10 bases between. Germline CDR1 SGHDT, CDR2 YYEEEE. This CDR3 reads CASSPLQANYGYTF. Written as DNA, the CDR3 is TGTGCCAGCAGCCCTTTACAGGCTAACTATGGCTACACCTTC. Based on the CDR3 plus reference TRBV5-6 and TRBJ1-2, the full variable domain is DAGVTQSPTHLIKTRGQQVTLRCSPKSGHDTVSWYQQALGQGPQFIFQYYEEEERQRGNFPDRFSGHQFPNYSSELNVNALLLGDSALYLCASSPLQANYGYTFGSGTRLTVV.

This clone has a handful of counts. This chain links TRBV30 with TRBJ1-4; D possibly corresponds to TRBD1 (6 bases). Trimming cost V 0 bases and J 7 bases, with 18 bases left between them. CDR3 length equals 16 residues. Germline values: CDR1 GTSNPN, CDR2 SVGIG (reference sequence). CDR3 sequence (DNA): TGTGCCTGGAGTGTACCCTACAGGGATGAGGCTGAAAAACTGTTTTTT. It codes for CAWSVPYRDEAEKLFF.

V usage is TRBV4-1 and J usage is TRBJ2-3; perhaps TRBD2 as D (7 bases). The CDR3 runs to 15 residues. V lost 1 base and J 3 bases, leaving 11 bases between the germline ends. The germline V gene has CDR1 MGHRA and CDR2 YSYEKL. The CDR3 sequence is CASSQAEGGTDTQYF. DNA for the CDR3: TGCGCCAGCAGCCAAGCGGAGGGGGGGACAGATACGCAGTATTTT.

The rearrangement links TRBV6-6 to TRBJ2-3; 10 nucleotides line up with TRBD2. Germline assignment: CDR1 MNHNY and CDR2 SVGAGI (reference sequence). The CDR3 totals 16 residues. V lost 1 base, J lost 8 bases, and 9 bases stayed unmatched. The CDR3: CASSYWLAGARVTQYF. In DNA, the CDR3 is TGTGCCAGCAGTTACTGGCTAGCGGGGGCTCGGGTTACGCAGTATTTT.

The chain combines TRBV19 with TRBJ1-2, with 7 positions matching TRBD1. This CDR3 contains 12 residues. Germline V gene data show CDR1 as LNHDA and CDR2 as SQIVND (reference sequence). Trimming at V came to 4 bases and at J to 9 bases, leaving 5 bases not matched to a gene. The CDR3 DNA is TGTGCCAGTAGTACTCGGGACAGTAGCTACACCTTC. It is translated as CASSTRDSSYTF. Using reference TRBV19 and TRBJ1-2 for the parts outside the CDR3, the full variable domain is DGGITQSPKYLFRKEGQNVTLSCEQNLNHDAMYWYRQDPGQGLRLIYYSQIVNDFQKGDIAEGYSVSREKKESFPLTVTSAQKNPTAFYLCASSTRDSSYTFGSGTRLTVV.

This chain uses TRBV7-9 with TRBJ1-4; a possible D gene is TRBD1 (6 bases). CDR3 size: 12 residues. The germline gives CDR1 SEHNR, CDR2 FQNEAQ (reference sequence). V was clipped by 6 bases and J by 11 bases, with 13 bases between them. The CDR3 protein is CASSTDSLKLFF. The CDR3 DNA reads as TGTGCCAGCAGTACGGACAGCCTCAAACTGTTTTTT.

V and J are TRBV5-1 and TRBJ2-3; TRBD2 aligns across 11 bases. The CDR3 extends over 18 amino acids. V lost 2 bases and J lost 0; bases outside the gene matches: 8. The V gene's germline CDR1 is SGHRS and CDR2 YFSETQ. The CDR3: CASSLLSGGVGSTDTQYF. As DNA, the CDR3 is TGCGCCAGCAGCTTACTTAGCGGGGGGGTCGGGAGCACAGATACGCAGTATTTT.

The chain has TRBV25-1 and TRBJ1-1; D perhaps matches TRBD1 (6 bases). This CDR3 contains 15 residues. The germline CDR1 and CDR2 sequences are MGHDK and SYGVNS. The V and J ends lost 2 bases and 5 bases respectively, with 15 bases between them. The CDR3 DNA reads TGTGCCAGCAGTGAACCCGGGACAAAAGGGACTGAAGCTTTCTTT. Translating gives CASSEPGTKGTEAFF.

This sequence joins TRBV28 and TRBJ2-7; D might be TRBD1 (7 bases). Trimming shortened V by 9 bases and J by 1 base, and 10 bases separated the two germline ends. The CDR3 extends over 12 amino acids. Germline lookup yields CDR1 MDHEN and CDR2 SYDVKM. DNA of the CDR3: TGTGCCAGGGAGGGACAGTCCTACGAGCAGTACTTC. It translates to CAREGQSYEQYF.

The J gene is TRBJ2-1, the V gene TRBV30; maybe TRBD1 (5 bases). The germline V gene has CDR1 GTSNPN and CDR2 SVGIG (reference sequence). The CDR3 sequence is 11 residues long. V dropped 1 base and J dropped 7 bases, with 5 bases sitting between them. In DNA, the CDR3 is TGTGCCTGGAGTGAGGGGAATGAGCAGTTCTTC. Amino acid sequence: CAWSEGNEQFF.